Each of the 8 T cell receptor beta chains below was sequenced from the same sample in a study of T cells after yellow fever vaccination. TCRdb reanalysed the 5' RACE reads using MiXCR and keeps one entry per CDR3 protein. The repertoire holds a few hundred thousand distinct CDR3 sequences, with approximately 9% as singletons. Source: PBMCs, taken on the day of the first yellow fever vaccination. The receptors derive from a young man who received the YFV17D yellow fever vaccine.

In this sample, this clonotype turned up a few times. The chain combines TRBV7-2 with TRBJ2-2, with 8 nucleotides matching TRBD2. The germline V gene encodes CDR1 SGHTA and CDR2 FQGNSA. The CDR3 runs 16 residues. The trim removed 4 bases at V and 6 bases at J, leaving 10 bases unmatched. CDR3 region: CASSSHPGLGSGELFF. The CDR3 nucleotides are TGTGCCAGCAGCTCACACCCGGGACTAGGATCCGGGGAGCTGTTTTTT.

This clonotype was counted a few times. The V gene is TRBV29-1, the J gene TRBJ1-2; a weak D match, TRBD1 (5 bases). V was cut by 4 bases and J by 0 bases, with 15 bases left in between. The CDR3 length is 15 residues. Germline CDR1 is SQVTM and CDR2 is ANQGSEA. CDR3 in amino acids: CSVGGTGTANYGYTF. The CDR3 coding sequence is TGCAGCGTTGGGGGGACCGGGACCGCTAACTATGGCTACACCTTC. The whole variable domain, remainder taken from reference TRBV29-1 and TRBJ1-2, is SAVISQKPSRDICQRGTSLTIQCQVDSQVTMMFWYRQQPGQSLTLIATANQGSEATYESGFVIDKFPISRPNLTFSTLTVSNMSPEDSSIYLCSVGGTGTANYGYTFGSGTRLTVV.

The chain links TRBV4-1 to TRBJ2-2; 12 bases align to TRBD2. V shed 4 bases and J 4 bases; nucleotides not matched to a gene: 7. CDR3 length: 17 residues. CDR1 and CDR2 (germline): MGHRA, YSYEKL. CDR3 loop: CASSRTTSGGLTGELFF. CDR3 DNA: TGCGCCAGCAGCCGAACGACTAGCGGGGGACTCACCGGGGAGCTGTTTTTT.

This CDR3 reads CASSLRRRGQGENIQYF. CDR3 DNA sequence: TGTGCCAGCAGCTTACGGCGGAGAGGACAGGGCGAGAACATTCAGTACTTC. The chain uses TRBV7-9 and TRBJ2-4, with 8 bases fitting TRBD1. Germline assignment: CDR1 SEHNR and CDR2 FQNEAQ (reference sequence). This CDR3 spans 17 amino acids. V gave up 2 bases and J gave up 7 bases; unmatched junction bases: 13. The full variable domain, with the rest looked up from reference TRBV7-9 and TRBJ2-4, is DTGVSQNPRHKITKRGQNVTFRCDPISEHNRLYWYRQTLGQGPEFLTYFQNEAQLEKSRLLSDRFSAERPKGSFSTLEIQRTEQGDSAMYLCASSLRRRGQGENIQYFGAGTRLSVL.

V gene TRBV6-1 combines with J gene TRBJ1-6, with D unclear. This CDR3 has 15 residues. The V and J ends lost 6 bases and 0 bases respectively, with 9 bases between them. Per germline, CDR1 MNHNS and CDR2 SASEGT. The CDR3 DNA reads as TGTGCCAGCAGCCCCCGGGGCTCCTATAATTCACCCCTCCACTTT. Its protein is CASSPRGSYNSPLHF.

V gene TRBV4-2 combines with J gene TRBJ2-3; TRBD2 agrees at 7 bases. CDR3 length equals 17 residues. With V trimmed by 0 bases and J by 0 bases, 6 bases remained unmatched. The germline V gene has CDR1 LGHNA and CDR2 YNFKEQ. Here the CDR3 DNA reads TGTGCCAGCAGCCAAGAAGTCCTAGCGGATAGCACAGATACGCAGTATTTT. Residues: CASSQEVLADSTDTQYF.

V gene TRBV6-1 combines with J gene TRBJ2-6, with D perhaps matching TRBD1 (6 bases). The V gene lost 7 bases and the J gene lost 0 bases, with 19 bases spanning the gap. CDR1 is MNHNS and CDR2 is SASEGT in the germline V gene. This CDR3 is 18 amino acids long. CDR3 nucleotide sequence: TGTGCCAGCATCCCCCAGGGGATTCCTTCCTCTGGGGCCAACGTCCTGACTTTC. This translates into CASIPQGIPSSGANVLTF.

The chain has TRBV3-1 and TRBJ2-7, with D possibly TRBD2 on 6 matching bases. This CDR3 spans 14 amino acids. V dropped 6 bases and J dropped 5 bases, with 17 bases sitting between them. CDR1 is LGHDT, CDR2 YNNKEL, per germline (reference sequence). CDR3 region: CASSLSRGYDEQYF. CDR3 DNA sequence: TGTGCCAGCAGTCTCAGTCGGGGGTACGACGAGCAGTACTTC.